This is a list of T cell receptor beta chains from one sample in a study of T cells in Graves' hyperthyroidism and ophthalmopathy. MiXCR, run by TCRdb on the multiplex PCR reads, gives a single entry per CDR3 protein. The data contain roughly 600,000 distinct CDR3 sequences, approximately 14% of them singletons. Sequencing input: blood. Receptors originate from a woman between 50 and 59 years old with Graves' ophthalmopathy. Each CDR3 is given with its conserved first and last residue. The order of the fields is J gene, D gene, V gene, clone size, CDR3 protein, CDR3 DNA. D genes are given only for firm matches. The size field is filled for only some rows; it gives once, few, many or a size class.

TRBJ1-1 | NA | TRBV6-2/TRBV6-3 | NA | CASRSSMNTEAFF | TGTGCCAGCAGGTCAAGCATGAACACTGAAGCTTTCTTT
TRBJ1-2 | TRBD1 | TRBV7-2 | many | CASSSTGVDGYTF | TGTGCCAGCAGCTCGACAGGGGTGGATGGCTACACCTTC
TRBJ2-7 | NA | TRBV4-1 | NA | CASSQAVSDSGEQYF | TGCGCCAGCAGCCAAGCGGTGTCGGATTCGGGTGAGCAGTACTTC
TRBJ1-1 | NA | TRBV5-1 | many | CASSLDSIRMNTEAFF | TGCGCCAGCAGCTTGGATTCTATCCGGATGAACACTGAAGCTTTCTTT
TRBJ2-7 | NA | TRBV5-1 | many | CASSLDGLYEQYF | TGCGCCAGCAGCTTGGACGGGTTATACGAGCAGTACTTC
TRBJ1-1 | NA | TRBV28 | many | CARGRGTNTEAFF | TGTGCCAGGGGAAGGGGGACGAACACTGAAGCTTTCTTT
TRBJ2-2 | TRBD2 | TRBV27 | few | CASSGRLAGSTGELFF | TGTGCCAGCAGTGGCCGACTAGCGGGAAGCACCGGGGAGCTGTTTTTT
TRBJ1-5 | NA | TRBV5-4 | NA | CASSFGDRQPQHF | TGTGCCAGCAGCTTCGGCGATCGTCAGCCCCAGCATTTT
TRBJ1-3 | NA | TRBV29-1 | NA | CSVAAEAGNTIYF | TGCAGCGTTGCGGCCGAAGCTGGAAACACCATATATTTT
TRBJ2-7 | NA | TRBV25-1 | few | CASSGSGASYEQYF | TGTGCCAGCAGTGGGAGCGGAGCCTCCTACGAGCAGTACTTC
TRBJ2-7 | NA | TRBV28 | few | CANSFGGSYEQYF | TGTGCCAACAGTTTTGGGGGTTCCTACGAGCAGTACTTC
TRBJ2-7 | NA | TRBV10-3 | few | CAIGAAGGPYEQYF | TGTGCCATCGGGGCTGCTGGAGGACCTTACGAGCAGTACTTC
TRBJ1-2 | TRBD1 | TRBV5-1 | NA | CASSSGQSHTF | TGCGCCAGCAGCTCGGGACAGTCCCACACCTTC
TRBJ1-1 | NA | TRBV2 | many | CASSAESDSEAFF | TGTGCCAGCAGTGCCGAATCAGACAGCGAAGCTTTCTTT
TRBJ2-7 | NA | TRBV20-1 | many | CSARDHQRRYSYEQYF | TGCAGTGCTAGAGATCATCAGCGGAGGTACTCCTACGAGCAGTACTTC
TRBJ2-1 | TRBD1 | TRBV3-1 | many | CASSQGRWDRYYNEQFF | TGTGCCAGCAGCCAAGGCCGGTGGGACAGATACTACAATGAGCAGTTCTTC
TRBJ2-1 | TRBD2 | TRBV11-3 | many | CASSSNPSGRVNEQFF | TGTGCCAGCAGCTCGAACCCTAGCGGGAGAGTAAATGAGCAGTTCTTC
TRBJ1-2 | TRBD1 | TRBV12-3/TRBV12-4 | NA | CASSLQGAHGYTF | TGTGCCAGCAGTTTACAGGGGGCCCATGGCTACACCTTC
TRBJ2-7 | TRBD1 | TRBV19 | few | CASSAGTATYEQYF | TGTGCCAGTAGTGCCGGGACAGCCACCTACGAGCAGTACTTC
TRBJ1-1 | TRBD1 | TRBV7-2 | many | CASSYLGTASNTEAFF | TGTGCCAGCAGCTACCTAGGGACAGCCTCGAACACTGAAGCTTTCTTT
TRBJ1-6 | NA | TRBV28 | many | CASSFQLPDHNSPLHF | TGTGCCAGCAGTTTCCAATTGCCGGACCATAATTCACCCCTCCACTTT
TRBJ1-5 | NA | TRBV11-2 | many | CASSWGRSGQPQHF | TGTGCCAGCAGCTGGGGCCGGAGCGGTCAGCCCCAGCATTTT
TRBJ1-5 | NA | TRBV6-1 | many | CASSDSGRNQPQHF | TGTGCCAGCAGTGATTCGGGGAGGAATCAGCCCCAGCATTTT
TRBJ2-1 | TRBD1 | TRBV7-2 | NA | CASSLAVGQAYNEQFF | TGTGCCAGCAGCTTAGCAGTCGGACAGGCGTACAATGAGCAGTTCTTC
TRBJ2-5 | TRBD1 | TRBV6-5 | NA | CASSYETGTGKETQYF | TGTGCCAGCAGTTACGAGACCGGGACAGGGAAAGAGACCCAGTACTTC
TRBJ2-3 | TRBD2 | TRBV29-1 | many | CSVEGGSGSTDTQYF | TGCAGCGTTGAAGGAGGTAGCGGGAGCACAGATACGCAGTATTTT
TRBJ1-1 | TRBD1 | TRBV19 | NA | CASSMGQGVKEAFF | TGTGCCAGTAGTATGGGACAGGGCGTGAAGGAAGCTTTCTTT
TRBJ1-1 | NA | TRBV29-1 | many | CSVHGTYNTEAFF | TGCAGCGTTCATGGGACGTACAACACTGAAGCTTTCTTT
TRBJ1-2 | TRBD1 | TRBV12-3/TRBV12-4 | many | CASSNNRGSYGYTF | TGTGCCAGCAGCAATAACAGGGGCTCCTATGGCTACACCTTC
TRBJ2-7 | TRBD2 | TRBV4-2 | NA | CASSLRTSEQYF | TGTGCCAGCAGCCTTCGGACTAGCGAGCAGTACTTC
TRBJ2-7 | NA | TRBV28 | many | CASSLSIYEQYF | TGTGCCAGCAGTTTATCCATTTACGAGCAGTACTTC
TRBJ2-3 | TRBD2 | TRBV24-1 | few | CATMGSGREIGQYF | TGTGCCACCATGGGGAGCGGGAGAGAAATAGGGCAGTATTTT
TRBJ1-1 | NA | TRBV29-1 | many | CSVEEPGRDTEAFF | TGCAGCGTTGAAGAGCCTGGGCGCGACACTGAAGCTTTCTTT
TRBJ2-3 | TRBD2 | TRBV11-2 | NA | CASSHRPAGESDTQYF | TGTGCCAGCAGCCACAGACCAGCGGGAGAGTCAGATACGCAGTATTTT
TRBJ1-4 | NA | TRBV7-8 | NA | CASSLYRRGEKLFF | TGTGCCAGCAGCTTATATCGCAGGGGTGAAAAACTGTTTTTT
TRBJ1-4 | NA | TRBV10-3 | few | CAISEGGEKLFF | TGTGCCATCAGTGAGGGGGGTGAAAAACTGTTTTTT
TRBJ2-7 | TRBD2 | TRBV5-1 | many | CASSRPVGLAGVYEQYF | TGCGCCAGCAGCCGCCCGGTCGGGCTAGCGGGAGTCTACGAGCAGTACTTC
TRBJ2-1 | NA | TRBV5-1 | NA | CASAWAGGEDTYYNEQFF | TGCGCCAGCGCCTGGGCCGGGGGTGAGGATACCTACTACAATGAGCAGTTCTTC
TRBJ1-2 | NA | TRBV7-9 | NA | CASSLEFLDSNYGYTF | TGTGCCAGCAGCTTAGAGTTTTTGGACAGCAACTATGGCTACACCTTC
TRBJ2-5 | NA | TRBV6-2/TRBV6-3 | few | CASSYNAGGWDQETQYF | TGTGCCAGCAGTTACAACGCAGGAGGGTGGGACCAAGAGACCCAGTACTTC
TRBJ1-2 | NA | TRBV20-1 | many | CSARNRDYGYTF | TGCAGTGCTAGGAACAGGGACTATGGCTACACCTTC
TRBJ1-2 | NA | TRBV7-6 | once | CASSPGGRGGYTF | TGTGCCAGCAGCCCGGGAGGTCGGGGTGGCTACACCTTC
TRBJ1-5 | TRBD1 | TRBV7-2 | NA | CASSLAGQGRNQPQHF | TGTGCCAGCAGCTTAGCGGGACAGGGGAGGAATCAGCCCCAGCATTTT
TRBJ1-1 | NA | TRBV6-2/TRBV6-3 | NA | CASSSQWTEAFF | TGTGCCAGCAGTTCTCAGTGGACTGAAGCTTTCTTT
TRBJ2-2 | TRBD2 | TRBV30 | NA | CAWSVLPGQGAGLAGVTGELFF | TGTGCCTGGAGTGTATTGCCCGGACAGGGGGCAGGACTAGCGGGGGTCACCGGGGAGCTGTTTTTT
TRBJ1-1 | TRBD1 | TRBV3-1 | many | CASSPLAGTGGLGAFF | TGTGCCAGCAGCCCACTGGCTGGGACAGGGGGCTTGGGAGCTTTCTTT
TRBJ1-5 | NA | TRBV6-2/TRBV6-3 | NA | CASSYSPGNQPQHF | TGTGCCAGCAGTTACTCGCCAGGCAATCAGCCCCAGCATTTT
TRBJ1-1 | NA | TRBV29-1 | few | CSVSRDVTWNTEAFF | TGCAGCGTTTCCCGCGATGTGACCTGGAACACTGAAGCTTTCTTT
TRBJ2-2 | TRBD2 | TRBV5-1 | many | CASSLASVGLAGPANTGELFF | TGCGCCAGCAGCTTGGCCTCGGTAGGACTAGCGGGACCCGCGAACACCGGGGAGCTGTTTTTT
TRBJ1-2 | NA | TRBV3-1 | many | CASSHILGVMAINTF | TGTGCCAGCAGCCATATCCTCGGGGTTATGGCTATTAACACCTTC
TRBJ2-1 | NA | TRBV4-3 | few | CASSQDRPGTYNEQFF | TGCGCCAGCAGCCAAGATCGGCCAGGAACTTACAATGAGCAGTTCTTC
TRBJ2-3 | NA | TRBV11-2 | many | CASSFDLSTDTQYF | TGTGCCAGCAGCTTTGACCTTAGCACAGATACGCAGTATTTT